Here is one T cell receptor beta chain with its context. The same CDR3 arises from other DNA sequences in this sample as well. This sample is drawn from a study of shared clonotypes between healthy human individuals. Using immunoSEQ multiplex PCR, the repertoire was profiled, and TCRdb retains in-frame clones only, with some absent. The sample records 2.5 million or so clones, 90% to 95% being singletons. V was pared by 6 bases and J by 0 bases, with 5 bases between. CDR1 is DFQATT, CDR2 SNEGSKA, per germline (reference sequence). The CDR3 spans 11 residues. The source is a man younger than 30 in good health. The sequencing input was naive CD4+ T cells sorted from blood. Subset here: CD45RA+ positively selected. This sequence joins TRBV20-1 and TRBJ1-1; D unclear. The CDR3 DNA is TGCAGTGCATATATGAACACTGAAGCTTTCTTT. Translated, it gives CSAYMNTEAFF.